This TCR beta chain is from a study of T-cell reconstitution after alpha-beta-depleted transplantation in children. V was shortened by 8 bases and J by 3 bases, with 11 bases between the two germline ends. The CDR3 has 12 residues. The V gene's germline CDR1 is MGHDK and CDR2 SYGVNS. This clonotype was recorded many times. This sample's TCRbeta library carried unique molecular identifier barcodes. TCRdb redid the calling of the PCR reads with MiXCR, one entry per CDR3 protein. Of hundreds of thousands of distinct CDR3 sequences in the sample, approximately 16% were seen once. This chain uses TRBV25-1 with TRBJ2-7, with no clear D. The sequence was collected from a human donor who donated a stem cell graft to a child with acute myeloid leukemia. The sample consisted of PBMCs from the stem cell graft donor, taken from the stem cell graft. CDR3: CASAPSIYEQYF. The CDR3 DNA reads as TGTGCCAGCGCCCCGAGTATCTACGAGCAGTACTTC.